The 20 T cell receptor beta chains below were found in one sample sequenced in a study of T cell responses to AZD1222 COVID-19 vaccine. The method was immunoSEQ multiplex PCR; TCRdb's version includes in-frame clones alone and lacks a portion of them. The data hold around 50,000 clones, with 86% observed a single time. The material was peripheral blood, obtained 28 days after the second AZD1222 dose. The receptors derive from an adult who received the AZD1222 COVID-19 vaccine.

The V call is TRBV29-1, the J call TRBJ2-2, with D possibly matching TRBD2 (6 bases). V gave up 4 bases and J gave up 4 bases, with 16 bases separating them. The CDR3 is 15 residues long. From germline, CDR1 is SQVTM and CDR2 ANQGSEA. For the CDR3, the DNA is TGCAGCGTTGGTCCGGGGCGGAGGGGCACCGGGGAGCTGTTTTTT. Amino acid sequence: CSVGPGRRGTGELFF.

The chain carries TRBV5-4 and TRBJ1-5; no reliable D call. The CDR3 has 15 amino acids. The ends were cut back, 0 bases at V and 0 bases at J, with 7 bases in the middle. Germline CDR1 reads SGHNT; CDR2 reads YYREEE (reference sequence). The CDR3 sequence: CASSLEPYSNQPQHF. The CDR3 bases are TGTGCCAGCAGCTTGGAGCCATATAGCAATCAGCCCCAGCATTTT.

The gene calls are TRBV2 and TRBJ1-4; no firm D call. Per germline, CDR1 SNHLY and CDR2 FYNNEI. V shed 1 base and J shed 0 bases, with 6 bases lying between them. The CDR3 is 15 amino acids. CDR3 amino acids: CASSEGVSTNEKLFF. In nucleotides, the CDR3 is TGTGCCAGCAGTGAAGGTGTTTCAACTAATGAAAAACTGTTTTTT.

This clone showed up just once. This sequence joins TRBV18 and TRBJ1-1; TRBD1 is a possible D gene (5 bases). V was pared by 1 base and J by 4 bases, with 13 bases between. There are 15 residues in the CDR3. CDR1 and CDR2 (germline): KGHSH, LQKENI. The DNA for the CDR3 is TGTGCCAGCTCACCACGGCAGGGCGAGGGCACTGAAGCTTTCTTT. It translates to CASSPRQGEGTEAFF.

The V gene is TRBV3-1 (or the pseudogene TRBV3-2), the J gene TRBJ2-1, with 7 bases identical to TRBD1. Trimming took 4 bases from V and 4 from J; bases not matched to a gene: 13. The CDR3 consists of 17 residues. Germline CDR1 LGHDT, CDR2 YNNKEL (reference sequence). CDR3 in amino acids: CASSLPDGGQAYNEQFF. The CDR3 bases are TGTGCCAGCAGCCTCCCTGATGGAGGACAGGCGTACAATGAGCAGTTCTTC.

The V and J genes are TRBV18 and TRBJ2-1; tentatively, D is TRBD2 (6 bases). The CDR3 is made up of 15 amino acids. Trimming removed 1 base at V and 6 bases at J, with 13 bases between. CDR1 KGHSH and CDR2 LQKENI come from the germline V gene. The CDR3 bases are TGTGCCAGCTCACCACTCCCGGGAGCCCTCAATGAGCAGTTCTTC. This encodes CASSPLPGALNEQFF.

J is TRBJ1-6 and V is TRBV25-1; the D gene is possibly TRBD1 (5 bases). Germline lookup yields CDR1 MGHDK and CDR2 SYGVNS. The CDR3 length is 13 residues. Trimming removed 7 bases at V and 7 bases at J, with 11 bases between. In nucleotides, the CDR3 is TGTGCCAGCACCGTTGGGGGAAATTCACCCCTCCACTTT. Translating it yields CASTVGGNSPLHF.

The J gene is TRBJ2-1, the V gene TRBV6-4, with 10 positions matching TRBD2. CDR3 length: 14 residues. CDR1 is MRHNA and CDR2 is SNTAGT in the germline V gene. After removal of 6 bases from V and 3 bases from J, the junction contained 2 bases not matched to a gene. The DNA for the CDR3 is TGTGCCAGCAGCAGACTAGCGGGCTACAATGAGCAGTTCTTC. Encoded protein: CASSRLAGYNEQFF.

DNA for the CDR3: TGTGCCAGCTCACCAACCAGCGGGGCCGGCGATGAGCAGTTCTTC. This sequence encodes CASSPTSGAGDEQFF. The gene calls are TRBV18 and TRBJ2-1; 7 bases are shared with TRBD2. Germline V CDR1 and CDR2: KGHSH, LQKENI. This CDR3 has 15 residues. Unmatched junction bases numbered 9, after V lost 2 bases and J lost 8 bases.

The chain combines TRBV28 with TRBJ2-5; 7 bases are a match to TRBD1. The CDR3 is made up of 17 amino acids. CDR1 MDHEN and CDR2 SYDVKM come from the germline V gene. V lost 6 bases to trimming and J lost 3 bases; unmatched junction nucleotides: 16. Here the CDR3 DNA reads TGTGCCAGCAGACTTAGGACCCCTCGGGACAGAGAAGAGACCCAGTACTTC. This sequence encodes CASRLRTPRDREETQYF. Using reference TRBV28 and TRBJ2-5 for the parts outside the CDR3, the full variable domain is DVKVTQSSRYLVKRTGEKVFLECVQDMDHENMFWYRQDPGLGLRLIYFSYDVKMKEKGDIPEGYSVSREKKERFSLILESASTNQTSMYLCASRLRTPRDREETQYFGPGTRLLVL.

The chain carries TRBV6-6 and TRBJ2-1, with 9 bases matching TRBD1. Germline V lookup: CDR1 MNHNY, CDR2 SVGAGI (reference sequence). The CDR3 has 16 residues. Trimming at V came to 6 bases and at J to 2 bases, leaving 8 bases not matched to a gene. The DNA of the CDR3 is TGTGCCAGCAGACGGACAGGGGACACCACCTACAATGAGCAGTTCTTC. Its protein is CASRRTGDTTYNEQFF.

This sequence joins TRBV10-3 and TRBJ2-4; no clear D gene. Germline V CDR1 and CDR2: ENHRY, SYGVKD. The CDR3 runs 13 residues. V lost 4 bases, J lost 5 bases, and 9 bases lay in between. DNA of the CDR3: TGTGCCATCAGTGCCCCCCCAGAAAACATTCAGTACTTC. This gives the protein CAISAPPENIQYF.

This chain uses TRBV6-5 with TRBJ1-5, with a possible D match to TRBD1 (5 bases). Germline V CDR1 and CDR2: MNHEY, SVGAGI. CDR3 length: 14 amino acids. Trimming took off 8 bases at V and 2 bases at J, with 13 bases between the two ends. The CDR3 sequence: CASRRVVGNQPQHF. The CDR3, as DNA: TGTGCCAGCCGCAGGGTAGTAGGCAATCAGCCCCAGCATTTT.

The rearrangement links TRBV7-2 to TRBJ1-4; tentative D call: TRBD1 (5 bases). CDR1 and CDR2 from the germline V gene are SGHTA and FQGNSA. The CDR3 length is 14 residues. Trimming shortened V by 4 bases and J by 5 bases, and 11 bases separated the two germline ends. The CDR3 DNA is TGTGCCAGCAGCTCAGAAAAGGGGAATGAAAAACTGTTTTTT. Translated: CASSSEKGNEKLFF.

The chain employs TRBV7-9 and TRBJ2-5; 8 bases are shared with TRBD1. CDR1 is SEHNR and CDR2 is FQNEAQ in the germline V gene (reference sequence). The V and J ends lost 4 bases and 4 bases, in that order; junction bases with no gene match: 2. CDR3 size: 13 residues. CDR3 DNA sequence: TGTGCCAGCAGCTCCAGGGGGCCAGAGACCCAGTACTTC. Its translation is CASSSRGPETQYF.

The chain uses TRBV14 and TRBJ1-1, with 8 bases that match TRBD1. From germline, CDR1 is SGHDN and CDR2 FVKESK. V lost 0 bases to trimming and J lost 0 bases; unmatched junction nucleotides: 3. This CDR3 is built from 16 residues. DNA for the CDR3: TGTGCCAGCAGCCAAGAAGGGACAGGCATGAACACTGAAGCTTTCTTT. The encoded protein is CASSQEGTGMNTEAFF.

The chain employs TRBV29-1 and TRBJ1-5, with D unclear. This CDR3 is 12 amino acids long. The germline V gene has CDR1 SQVTM and CDR2 ANQGSEA. Trimming shortened V by 7 bases and J by 7 bases, and 14 bases separated the two germline ends. CDR3: CSAAHLNQPQHF. The CDR3 DNA is TGCAGCGCCGCCCATCTTAACCAGCCCCAGCATTTT.

The chain combines TRBV7-2 with TRBJ2-7; 8 bases are shared with TRBD1. Per the germline V gene, CDR1 is SGHTA and CDR2 is FQGNSA. This CDR3 is built from 16 residues. The V and J ends lost 1 base and 4 bases, in that order; junction bases with no gene match: 9. The CDR3 reads CASSLGQGASWYEQYF. DNA for the CDR3: TGTGCCAGCAGCTTAGGGCAGGGGGCGAGTTGGTACGAGCAGTACTTC.

CDR3 DNA sequence: TGCGCCAGCAGCTCCGGGACAGGCCATTCCTACGAGCAGTACTTC. It is translated as CASSSGTGHSYEQYF. The chain uses TRBV5-1 and TRBJ2-7, with TRBD1 matching 8 bases. The length of the CDR3 is 15 residues. The J segment lost 1 base and the V segment lost 3 bases, leaving 6 bases of the junction unmatched. Germline assignment: CDR1 SGHRS and CDR2 YFSETQ.

The chain employs TRBV28 and TRBJ2-1; no reliable D call. The V end was cut by 2 bases, the J end by 0 bases, with 11 bases between. Per the germline V gene, CDR1 is MDHEN and CDR2 is SYDVKM. The CDR3 runs 16 residues. The CDR3 sequence: CASSLAVSSSYNEQFF. The CDR3 DNA reads as TGTGCCAGCAGTTTAGCGGTTTCAAGCTCCTACAATGAGCAGTTCTTC.